This paragraph covers one T cell receptor beta chain sequence. Germline values: CDR1 SGHNT, CDR2 YENEEA. V was shortened by 1 base and J by 4 bases, with 8 bases between the two germline ends. The CDR3 is 13 residues long. In the authors' workflow: How many nucleated cells were present was estimated from reference gene primer amplification. Some clones are missing from TCRdb's copy, which holds only in-frame ones; the method was immunoSEQ multiplex PCR. V and J calls and clone size are given by that table; D and trimming were obtained from the DNA. The top ten hold approximately 2.9% of the sample, which has roughly 180,000 clones, 86% seen once. This entry comes from a study of blood T cell repertoires in COVID-19. Study summary: The United States, Italy and Spain were the sources of the acute and convalescent COVID-19 samples. The cDNA or gDNA used as material had been derived from T cells, B-cell-depleted T cells, or PBMCs.

This TCR came from a woman in her 30s with active or convalescent COVID-19. Sequenced: peripheral blood. The V call is TRBV11-3, the J call TRBJ2-7; possibly TRBD2 for D (5 bases). The CDR3: CASSLGERYEQYF. The CDR3 region has the DNA TGTGCCAGCAGCTTAGGAGAGCGGTACGAGCAGTACTTC.